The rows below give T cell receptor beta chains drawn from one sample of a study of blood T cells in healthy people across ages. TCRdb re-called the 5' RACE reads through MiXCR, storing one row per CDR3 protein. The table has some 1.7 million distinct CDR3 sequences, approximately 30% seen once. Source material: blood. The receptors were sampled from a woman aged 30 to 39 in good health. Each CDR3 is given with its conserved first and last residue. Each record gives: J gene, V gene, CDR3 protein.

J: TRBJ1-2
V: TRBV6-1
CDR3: CASRDSARSSYGYTF

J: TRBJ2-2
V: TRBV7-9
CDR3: CASSPGTVANTGELFF

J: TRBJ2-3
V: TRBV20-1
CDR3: CSARDPLTGSSTDTQYF

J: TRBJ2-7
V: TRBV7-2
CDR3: CASSYGRRFFSYEQYF

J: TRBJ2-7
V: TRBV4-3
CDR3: CASSLTAGGMGEQYF

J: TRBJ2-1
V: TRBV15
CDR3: CAASKGLYNNEQFF

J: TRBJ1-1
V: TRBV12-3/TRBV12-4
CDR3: CASRPGTGYTEAFF

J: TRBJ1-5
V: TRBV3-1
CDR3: CASSPGSGGDQPQHF

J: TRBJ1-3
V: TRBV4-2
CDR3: CASSQERHISGNTIYF

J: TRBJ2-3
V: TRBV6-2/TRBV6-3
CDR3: CASSYSRSRSTDTQYF

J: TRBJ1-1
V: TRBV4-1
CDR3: CASSHPGSLNTGAFF

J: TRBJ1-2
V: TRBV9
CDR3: CASSVGAGVGYTF

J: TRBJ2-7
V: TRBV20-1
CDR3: CSARDGQGDYEQYF

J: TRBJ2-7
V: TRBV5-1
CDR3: CASSSGDRDFHEQYF

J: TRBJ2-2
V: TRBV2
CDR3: CASSDGLAGSGELFF

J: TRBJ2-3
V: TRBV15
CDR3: CATSRDGGAYTDTQYF